The 3 T cell receptor beta chains presented below share a single source sample, sequenced in a study of blood T cell repertoires in COVID-19. The data were produced by immunoSEQ multiplex PCR, yet TCRdb's version contains in-frame clones alone and is incomplete. The sample contains approximately 280,000 clones, 70% to 90% of which appear only once. Sequencing input: peripheral blood. Receptors were obtained from a woman in her seventies with acute or convalescent COVID-19.

The rearrangement uses TRBV6-5 and TRBJ2-1; TRBD2 agrees at 8 bases. CDR1 MNHEY and CDR2 SVGAGI come from the germline V gene. The V segment lost 8 bases and the J segment 9 bases; nucleotides outside the gene matches: 12. The CDR3 spans 14 residues. Written as DNA, the CDR3 is TGTGCCAGCGATTCAGCGGGGGAGATCGGTGAGCAGTTCTTC. It translates to CASDSAGEIGEQFF.

The table lists this clone with a count of one. The rearrangement links TRBV6-5 to TRBJ2-7; no clear D gene. CDR1 is MNHEY, CDR2 SVGAGI, per germline. This CDR3 contains 16 residues. The V end was cut by 0 bases, the J end by 3 bases, with 15 bases between. This CDR3 reads CASSYSGADFGYEQYF. The CDR3 region has the DNA TGTGCCAGCAGTTACTCCGGAGCTGATTTTGGCTACGAGCAGTACTTC.

The chain joins TRBV3-1 (or the pseudogene TRBV3-2) to TRBJ2-3; TRBD2 aligns across 8 bases. Trimming at V came to 2 bases and at J to 3 bases, leaving 4 bases not matched to a gene. CDR3 length: 15 residues. CDR1 and CDR2 (germline): LGHDT, YNNKEL (reference sequence). The DNA for the CDR3 is TGTGCCAGCAGCCAAAGTAGCGGGGCTACAGATACGCAGTATTTT. It translates to CASSQSSGATDTQYF.